This TCR beta chain appears in the sequencing data of a study of beta chain features in type 1 diabetes. The J segment lost 4 bases and the V segment lost 3 bases, leaving 5 bases of the junction unmatched. Germline V gene data show CDR1 as SGDLS and CDR2 as YYNGEE. The CDR3 is made up of 14 amino acids. The sequenced template was cDNA made from the entire isolated RNA. Measured with immunoSEQ multiplex PCR; TCRdb has only the in-frame clones, and not every one. This sample has some 410,000 clones; more than 9.5% occur once, and the top ten carry over 0.035%. Regarding this clone: What it binds is unknown.

Whole-study findings and limits: For Type 1 diabetes patients, all four CD4+ subsets carried TCRB CDR3s that were moderately but significantly shorter.

The sequenced material came from naive CD4+ T cells from blood. The receptor was isolated from a woman between 18 and 29 years old in good health. The chain combines TRBV9 with TRBJ1-2, with 8 bases identical to TRBD1. CDR3 loop: CASSGTGNLYGYTF. The DNA for the CDR3 is TGTGCCAGCAGCGGGACAGGGAACCTCTATGGCTACACCTTC. Full variable domain (outside the CDR3, taken from reference TRBV9 and TRBJ1-2): DSGVTQTPKHLITATGQRVTLRCSPRSGDLSVYWYQQSLDQGLQFLIQYYNGEERAKGNILERFSAQQFPDLHSELNLSSLELGDSALYFCASSGTGNLYGYTFGSGTRLTVV.